This T cell receptor (beta chain) was observed in a study of T cells in Graves' hyperthyroidism and ophthalmopathy. Study in general: Before any treatment, at initial diagnosis, peripheral blood was collected. Overall study results and limits: Through a model of 13 V-J features, ophthalmopathy was separated from stable hyperthyroidism.

Template material for amplifying TCR beta CDR3 regions consisted of RNA transcripts. The TCR CDR3 was amplified in a first-round RT-PCR using the HTBI primer set. TCRdb fed the multiplex PCR reads into MiXCR, producing one record per CDR3 protein. The table has some 500,000 distinct CDR3 sequences, roughly 15% seen once. Concerning this clonotype: Its target is not known. The CDR3 does not end in the conserved phenylalanine or tryptophan, so this is likely a read error.

Every diagnosis used clinical symptoms, serum thyroxine and TRAb, thyroid ultrasound and orbital computed tomography. Each 10 ml fresh peripheral blood draw supplied the PBMCs. The CDR3 has 17 amino acids. V shed 2 bases and J 9 bases; nucleotides not matched to a gene: 15. CDR1 and CDR2 (germline): MNHEY, SMNVEV (reference sequence). The chain couples TRBV27 to TRBJ2-5, with 10 bases matching TRBD2. The receptor comes from a woman in her 30s with Graves' ophthalmopathy. Sequenced sample: blood. The CDR3 DNA reads TGTGCCAGCAGTTTAACGGTAGCGGGAGGTGAATGGGAGGCCCAGTACGTC. Protein product: CASSLTVAGGEWEAQYV.